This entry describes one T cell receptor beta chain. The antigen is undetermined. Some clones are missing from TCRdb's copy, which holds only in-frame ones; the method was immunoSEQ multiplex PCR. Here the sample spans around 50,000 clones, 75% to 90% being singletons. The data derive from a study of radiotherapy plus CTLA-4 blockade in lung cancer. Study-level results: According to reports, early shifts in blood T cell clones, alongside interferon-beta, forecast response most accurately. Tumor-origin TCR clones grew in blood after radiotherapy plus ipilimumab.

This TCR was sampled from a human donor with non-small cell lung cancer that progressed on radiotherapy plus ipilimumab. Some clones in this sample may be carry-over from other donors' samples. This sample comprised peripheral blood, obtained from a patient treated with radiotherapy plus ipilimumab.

The CDR3 is CASSRGLAASTDTQYF. Written as DNA, the CDR3 is TGCGCCAGCAGCCGGGGACTAGCGGCAAGCACAGATACGCAGTATTTT. This sequence joins TRBV4-3 and TRBJ2-3; 11 bases line up with TRBD2. CDR3 length: 16 residues. The trim removed 4 bases at V and 0 bases at J, leaving 3 bases unmatched. Germline-derived CDR1 and CDR2 are LGHNA and YSLEER.